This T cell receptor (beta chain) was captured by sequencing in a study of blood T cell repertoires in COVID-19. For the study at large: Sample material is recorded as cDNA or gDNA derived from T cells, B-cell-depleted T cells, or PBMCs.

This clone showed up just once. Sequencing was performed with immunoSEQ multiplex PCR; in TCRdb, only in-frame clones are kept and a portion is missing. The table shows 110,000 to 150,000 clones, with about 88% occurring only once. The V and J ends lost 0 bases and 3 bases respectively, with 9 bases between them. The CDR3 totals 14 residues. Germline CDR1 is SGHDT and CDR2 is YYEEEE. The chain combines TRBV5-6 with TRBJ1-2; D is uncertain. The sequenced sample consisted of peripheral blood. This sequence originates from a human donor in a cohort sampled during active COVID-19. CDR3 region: CASSLAGAYYGYTF. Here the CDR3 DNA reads TGTGCCAGCAGCTTGGCTGGAGCCTACTATGGCTACACCTTC.